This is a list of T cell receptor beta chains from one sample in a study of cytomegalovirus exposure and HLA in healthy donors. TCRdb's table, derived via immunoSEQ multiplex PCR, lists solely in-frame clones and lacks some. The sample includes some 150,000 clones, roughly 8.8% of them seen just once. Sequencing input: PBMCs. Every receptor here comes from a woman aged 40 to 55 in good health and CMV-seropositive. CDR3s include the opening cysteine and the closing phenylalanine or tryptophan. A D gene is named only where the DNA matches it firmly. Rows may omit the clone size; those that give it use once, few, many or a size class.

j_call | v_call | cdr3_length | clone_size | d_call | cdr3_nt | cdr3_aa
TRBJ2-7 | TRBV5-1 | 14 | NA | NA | TGCGCCAGCAGCTTGATGACAGGTGGTTACGAGCAGTACTTC | CASSLMTGGYEQYF
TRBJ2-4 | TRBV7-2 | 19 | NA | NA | TGTGCCAGCAGCTTAGTGCAGGGGTCAGGAGCCCTAGCCAAAAACATTCAGTACTTC | CASSLVQGSGALAKNIQYF
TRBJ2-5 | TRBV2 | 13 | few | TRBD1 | TGTGCCAGCAGAACAGGGGGCGAGGAGACCCAGTACTTC | CASRTGGEETQYF
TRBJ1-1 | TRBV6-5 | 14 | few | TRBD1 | TGTGCCAGCAGAGGGACAGGGAGGAACACTGAAGCTTTCTTT | CASRGTGRNTEAFF
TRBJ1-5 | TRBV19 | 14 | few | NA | TGTGCCAGTAGTATAAGTCTTAGAGATCAGCCCCAGCATTTT | CASSISLRDQPQHF
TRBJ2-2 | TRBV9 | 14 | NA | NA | TGTGCCAGCAGCGTCACGACTAACACCGGGGAGCTGTTTTTT | CASSVTTNTGELFF
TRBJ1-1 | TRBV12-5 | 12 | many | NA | TGTGCTAGTTCCCTGGGGCTGTTTGAAGCTTTCTTT | CASSLGLFEAFF
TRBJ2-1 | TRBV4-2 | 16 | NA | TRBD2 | TGTGCCAGCAGCCCACTCACTAGCGGGGGGTTCAATGAGCAGTTCTTC | CASSPLTSGGFNEQFF
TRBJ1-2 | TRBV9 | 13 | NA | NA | TGTGCCAGCAGTACGGGGGACTCAGGGGGCTACACCTTC | CASSTGDSGGYTF
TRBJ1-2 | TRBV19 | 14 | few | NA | TGTGCCAGTAGTACCCAAGCCGCTAACTATGGCTACACCTTC | CASSTQAANYGYTF
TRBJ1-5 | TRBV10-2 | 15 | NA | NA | TGCGCCAGCAGGTCGGGGGGCCTAGAAAGTCAGCCCCAGCATTTT | CASRSGGLESQPQHF
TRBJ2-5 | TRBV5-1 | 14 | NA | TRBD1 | TGCGCCAGCAGCTTGGGGCGACAGGGAGAGACCCAGTACTTC | CASSLGRQGETQYF
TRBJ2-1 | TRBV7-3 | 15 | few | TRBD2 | TGTGCCAGCAGCCAAAGCGGGGGGACCTACAATGAGCAGTTCTTC | CASSQSGGTYNEQFF
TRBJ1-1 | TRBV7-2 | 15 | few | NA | TGTGCCAGCAGCTTAGAAACAGGGTTGGGCACTGAAGCTTTCTTT | CASSLETGLGTEAFF
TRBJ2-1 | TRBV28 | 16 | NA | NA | TGTGCCAGCAGTTTAATTCTGGGGGGGGGCCCCAATGAGCAGTTCTTC | CASSLILGGGPNEQFF
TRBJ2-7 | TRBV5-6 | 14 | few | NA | TGTGCCAGCAGCTTGGCCGCGGATTTCCTTGACCAGTACTTC | CASSLAADFLDQYF
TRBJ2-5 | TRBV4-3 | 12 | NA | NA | TGCGCCAGCAGCCAAGCCCGGGAGACCCAGTACTTC | CASSQARETQYF
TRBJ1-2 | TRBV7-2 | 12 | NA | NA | TGTGCCAGCAGCTCTCAGGGAAATGGCTACACCTTC | CASSSQGNGYTF
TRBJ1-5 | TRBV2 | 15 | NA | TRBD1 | TGTGCCAGCGGGGGGACAGGGGATAGCAATCAGCCCCAGCATTTT | CASGGTGDSNQPQHF
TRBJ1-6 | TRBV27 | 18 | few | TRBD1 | TGTGCCAGCAGTTTCTACGACAGGGTTTGGTCGGCTAATTCACCCCTCCACTTT | CASSFYDRVWSANSPLHF
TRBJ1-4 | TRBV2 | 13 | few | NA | TGTGCCAGCAGTGGGGGGCAGTGGGGAAAACTGTTTTTT | CASSGGQWGKLFF
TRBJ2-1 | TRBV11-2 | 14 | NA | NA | TGTGCCAGCAGCTTTGGACGGGGGAGCCCAGAGCAGTTCTTC | CASSFGRGSPEQFF
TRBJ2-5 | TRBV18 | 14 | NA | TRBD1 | TGTGCCAGCTCACCACTAGGGGGCTCAGAGACCCAGTACTTC | CASSPLGGSETQYF
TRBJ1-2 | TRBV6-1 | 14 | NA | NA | TGTGCCAGCAGTGGGGAGGGGCTCGGCTATGGCTACACCTTC | CASSGEGLGYGYTF
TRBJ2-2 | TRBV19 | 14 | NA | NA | TGTGCCAGTTCACAGGGTCCTGTAACCGGGGAGCTGTTTTTT | CASSQGPVTGELFF
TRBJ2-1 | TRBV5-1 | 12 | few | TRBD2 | TGCGCCAGCAGCGTGGGACTAGAGGAGCAGTTCTTC | CASSVGLEEQFF
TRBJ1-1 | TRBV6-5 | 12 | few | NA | TGTGCCAGCAGGAGAACTAACACTGAAGCTTTCTTT | CASRRTNTEAFF
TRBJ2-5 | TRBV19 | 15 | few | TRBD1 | TGTGCCAGTAGTATTAGGGACAGGGTTCAAGAGACCCAGTACTTC | CASSIRDRVQETQYF
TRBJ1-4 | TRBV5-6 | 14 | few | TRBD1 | TGTGCCAGCAGCTCGAGGGGGCTCAATGAAAAACTGTTTTTT | CASSSRGLNEKLFF
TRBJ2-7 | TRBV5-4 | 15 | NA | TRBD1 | TGTGCCAGCAGCTTGGAAGGGGGCTGGATCAACGAGCAGTACTTC | CASSLEGGWINEQYF
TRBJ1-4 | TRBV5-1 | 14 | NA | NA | TGCGCCAGCCGCAGTGGGACATGGAATGAAAAACTGTTTTTT | CASRSGTWNEKLFF
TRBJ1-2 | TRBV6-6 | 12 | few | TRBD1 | TGTGCCAGCAGCGGGACAGGTAAAGGCTACACCTTC | CASSGTGKGYTF
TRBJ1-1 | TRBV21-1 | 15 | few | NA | TGTGCCAGCAGCGTTAACAGGGGAGTGGGTACTGAAGCTTTCTTT | CASSVNRGVGTEAFF
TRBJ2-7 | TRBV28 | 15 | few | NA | TGTGCCAGCAGTCCCCCACCCTCTCCCTCGGACGAGCAGTACTTC | CASSPPPSPSDEQYF
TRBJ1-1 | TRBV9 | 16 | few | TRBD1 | TGTGCCAGCAGCCCCCGGACAGGGGGCCTGGACACTGAAGCTTTCTTT | CASSPRTGGLDTEAFF